Detailed here is one TCR beta chain. Its specificity is not known. Repertoires were generated with immunoSEQ multiplex PCR, while TCRdb's copy carries only in-frame clones and drops some. This sample has approximately 67,000 clones, with approximately 90% found just once. The source of the sample is a study of T cell responses to AZD1222 COVID-19 vaccine. Study observations and caveats: Repertoires in all cases were sampled only once the peak T cell response had passed.

The germline V gene has CDR1 LGHDT and CDR2 YNNKEL (reference sequence). CDR3 length: 15 amino acids. The V and J ends lost 0 bases and 5 bases, in that order; junction bases with no gene match: 6. The source is an adult in good health. Sample: peripheral blood, taken on day 0 of AZD1222 vaccination. The rearrangement uses TRBV3-1 (or the pseudogene TRBV3-2) and TRBJ2-7, with TRBD2 matching 8 bases. The CDR3 spells CASSQDANSGDEQYF. In DNA, the CDR3 is TGTGCCAGCAGCCAAGATGCTAATAGCGGGGACGAGCAGTACTTC.